The 18 T cell receptor beta chains below were found in one sample sequenced in a study of shared clonotypes between healthy human individuals. Assay: immunoSEQ multiplex PCR; the TCRdb copy retains only in-frame clones and omits some. The profile shows 2 million to 2.5 million clones, nearly 97% of them singletons. Sequenced: naive CD4+ T cells sorted from blood. Described subset: CD45RA+ positively selected. These receptors all come from a man aged 18 to 29 in good health.

The CDR3 loop is CASSPGGTFPYEQYF. In DNA, the CDR3 is TGCGCCAGCAGCCCCGGGGGGACTTTTCCCTACGAGCAGTACTTC. The chain links TRBV5-1 to TRBJ2-7; 7 bases match TRBD2. Germline V gene data show CDR1 as SGHRS and CDR2 as YFSETQ. The CDR3 totals 15 residues. After removal of 4 bases from V and 2 bases from J, the junction contained 9 bases not matched to a gene. Combining the CDR3 with reference TRBV5-1 and TRBJ2-7 gives the whole variable domain KAGVTQTPRYLIKTRGQQVTLSCSPISGHRSVSWYQQTPGQGLQFLFEYFSETQRNKGNFPGRFSGRQFSNSRSEMNVSTLELGDSALYLCASSPGGTFPYEQYFGPGTRLTVT.

The chain recombines TRBV6-5 with TRBJ2-3; D is unresolved. The CDR3 sequence is 13 residues long. Germline-derived CDR1 and CDR2 are MNHEY and SVGAGI. V was trimmed by 7 bases and J by 3 bases, leaving 11 bases between them. For the CDR3, the DNA is TGTGCCAGCAACAAACCCGGGACAGATACGCAGTATTTT. Protein product: CASNKPGTDTQYF.

The rearrangement joins TRBV27 to TRBJ2-7; weak D call: TRBD1 (6 bases). This CDR3 has 14 residues. Trimming cost V 6 bases and J 4 bases, with 16 bases left between them. Germline values: CDR1 MNHEY, CDR2 SMNVEV (reference sequence). The CDR3 DNA sequence: TGTGCCAGCAGGGGGGACATACCTGCTTACGAGCAGTACTTC. Translating gives CASRGDIPAYEQYF.

The chain combines TRBV2 with TRBJ1-1; no clear D gene. The ends were cut back, 2 bases at V and 6 bases at J, with 7 bases in the middle. CDR1 is SNHLY, CDR2 FYNNEI, per germline. This CDR3 is built from 12 residues. CDR3 region: CASSEISSEAFF. In DNA, the CDR3 is TGTGCCAGCAGTGAAATAAGCTCTGAAGCTTTCTTT.

The chain carries TRBV7-2 and TRBJ1-1; no clear D gene. There are 15 residues in the CDR3. V lost 1 base to trimming and J lost 1 base, with 10 bases between them. The germline V gene encodes CDR1 SGHTA and CDR2 FQGNSA. In DNA, the CDR3 is TGTGCCAGCAGCTTAGGGGGAGTAACGAACACTGAAGCTTTCTTT. It encodes CASSLGGVTNTEAFF.

CDR3 loop: CASSSDSPVIEKLFF. DNA of the CDR3: TGTGCCAGCAGCTCAGACAGTCCGGTTATCGAAAAACTGTTTTTT. The V and J genes are TRBV7-9 and TRBJ1-4; TRBD1 might be the D (5 bases). This CDR3 has 15 residues. V lost 4 bases and J 8 bases, leaving 17 bases between the germline ends. Germline V lookup: CDR1 SEHNR, CDR2 FQNEAQ (reference sequence).

This clone appeared once. Within the sample, other DNA sequences also encode this same CDR3. The rearrangement uses TRBV11-2 and TRBJ1-3; tentative D call: TRBD1 (6 bases). CDR3 length equals 15 residues. CDR1 and CDR2 from the germline V gene are SGHAT and FQNNGV. V lost 5 bases and J 2 bases, leaving 13 bases between the germline ends. The CDR3 here is CASSLRAGAGNTIYF. CDR3 DNA: TGTGCCAGCAGCCTCCGGGCAGGGGCTGGAAACACCATATATTTT.

In its sample, this clone was seen once. One junction end does not reproduce the germline sequence, and a read error may be involved. This CDR3 reads CASSLEGLGGRLDF. CDR3 nucleotides: TGCGCCAGCAGCTTGGAAGGACTCGGGGGCAGGTTGGACTTC. The chain links TRBV5-1 to TRBJ2-4; D tentatively reads TRBD1 or TRBD2 (6 bases each). This CDR3 region has 14 residues. The germline gives CDR1 SGHRS, CDR2 YFSETQ.

The J gene is TRBJ1-1, the V gene TRBV10-3, with D uncertain. Germline V gives CDR1 ENHRY, CDR2 SYGVKD. Between the trimmed V and J ends, which lost 2 bases and 7 bases, there was a span of 5 bases. The CDR3 is made up of 11 amino acids. The CDR3 bases are TGTGCCATCAGTGAGCTGGGTGAAGCTTTCTTT. Amino acids: CAISELGEAFF.

The rearrangement links TRBV6-6 to TRBJ1-2; 7 bases fit TRBD1. The CDR3 loop spans 16 amino acids. The germline V gene has CDR1 MNHNY and CDR2 SVGAGI (reference sequence). With V trimmed by 10 bases and J by 0 bases, 14 bases remained unmatched. CDR3: CATAEGATVSNYGYTF. In DNA, the CDR3 is TGTGCCACCGCCGAGGGGGCAACCGTTTCTAACTATGGCTACACCTTC.

The chain carries TRBV6-5 and TRBJ2-1; TRBD2 might be the D (5 bases). The CDR3 spans 13 residues. Trimming pared 2 bases from V and 9 bases from J, leaving 11 bases between. The germline CDR1 and CDR2 sequences are MNHEY and SVGAGI. The CDR3 protein is CASSYRLEGEQFF. CDR3 coding DNA: TGTGCCAGCAGTTACAGGCTCGAGGGTGAGCAGTTCTTC.

This chain uses TRBV7-2 with TRBJ2-5; D not certain. The CDR3 extends over 13 amino acids. V gave up 2 bases and J gave up 2 bases, with 6 bases separating them. CDR1 and CDR2 from the germline V gene are SGHTA and FQGNSA. Written as DNA, the CDR3 is TGTGCCAGCAGCTTACCGCCTCAAGAGACCCAGTACTTC. Residues: CASSLPPQETQYF.

The gene calls are TRBV7-9 and TRBJ2-2; 7 bases agree with TRBD1. This CDR3 has 14 amino acids. Germline CDR1 reads SEHNR; CDR2 reads FQNEAQ (reference sequence). With 5 bases clipped from V and 6 bases from J, the junction kept 6 bases outside the gene matches. The CDR3 nucleotides are TGTGCCAGCAGCGGGCGGACAGGTGCCGGGGAGCTGTTTTTT. The encoded protein is CASSGRTGAGELFF.

This rearrangement joins TRBV27 to TRBJ2-1; no firm D call. The CDR3 is made up of 11 amino acids. Germline V lookup: CDR1 MNHEY, CDR2 SMNVEV (reference sequence). Trimming cost V 2 bases and J 8 bases, with 4 bases left between them. CDR3 coding DNA: TGTGCCAGCAGTTTAATGGATGAGCAGTTCTTC. Translating it yields CASSLMDEQFF.

Concerning this clone: Its ends do not fully match the called genes, so a read error is possible. The CDR3 nucleotides read TGTGCCAGCAGCTTATATCTGGGGCTAGAATTTAATTTT. Protein: CASSLYLGLEFNF. The chain combines TRBV7-2 with TRBJ1-4; D is perhaps TRBD1 (5 bases). Germline V gene sequence: CDR1 SGHTA, CDR2 FQGNSA. This CDR3 has 13 amino acids.

A remark on this clone: At one of its ends the junction is not consistent with the germline gene, which may arise from a read error. This sequence joins TRBV13 and TRBJ1-5, with TRBD1 matching over 7 bases. CDR1 and CDR2 from the germline V gene are PRHDT and FYEKMQ (reference sequence). This CDR3 is 19 amino acids long. CDR3 protein: CASNLGIRGKGASNQPQHF. CDR3 nucleotides: TGTGCCAGCAACTTAGGGATTCGGGGGAAGGGGGCCAGCAATCAGCCCCAGCATTTT.

The J gene is TRBJ2-7, the V gene TRBV5-1; D not certain. Germline lookup yields CDR1 SGHRS and CDR2 YFSETQ. Trimming took off 0 bases at V and 5 bases at J, with 12 bases between the two ends. The CDR3 sequence is 14 residues long. This chain's CDR3 is CASSLGEIVNEQYF. CDR3 sequence (DNA): TGCGCCAGCAGCTTGGGCGAGATCGTAAACGAGCAGTACTTC.

This rearrangement joins TRBV7-3 to TRBJ1-2; D remains unclear. The CDR3 has 11 amino acids. Germline assignment: CDR1 SGHTA and CDR2 FQGTGA. Trimming removed 4 bases at V and 2 bases at J, with 2 bases between. DNA for the CDR3: TGTGCCAGCAGCTCAAACTATGGCTACACCTTC. Translated, it gives CASSSNYGYTF.